The source of this TCR beta chain is a study of shared clonotypes between healthy human individuals. Germline-derived CDR1 and CDR2 are MNHNS and SASEGT. The germline V and J ends were trimmed by 0 bases and 10 bases, with 10 bases remaining between them. The CDR3 is made up of 13 amino acids. The protocol was immunoSEQ multiplex PCR, while the TCRdb copy is restricted to in-frame clones and leaves out a portion. The sample consists of over a million clones, nearly 99% of them appearing once. This TCR was recovered from a man under 40 in good health. The V call is TRBV6-1, the J call TRBJ1-5; no firm D call. Sequencing input: naive CD4+ T cells sorted from blood. Subset noted: CD45RA+ positively selected. CDR3 sequence: CASSEAPHGPQHF. The CDR3 DNA reads as TGTGCCAGCAGTGAAGCCCCTCACGGTCCCCAGCATTTT.